These 18 T cell receptor beta chains share one sample of origin, sequenced in a study of blood T cells in healthy people across ages (dated by TCRdb to 2013 to 2016). The library was made by 5' RACE. A second roughly 6 to 12 cycle PCR used a sample-barcoded 5' primer and a J-beta primer mix. TCRdb handled the public reads itself, with Q25 trimming in fastp and clone calling in MiXCR, and kept productive beta chains. Every entry covers one CDR3 protein and lists the most common genes and DNA from its rows. A total of 1.8 million or so distinct CDR3 sequences appear in this sample, about two fifths of them only once. The leading ten clones occupy around 23% of the sample. The specimen sequenced was blood. These receptors were obtained from a human donor in good health.

This clonotype was counted a few times. This rearrangement joins TRBV3-1 to TRBJ1-2; no clear D gene. Germline assignment: CDR1 LGHDT and CDR2 YNNKEL (reference sequence). This CDR3 spans 14 amino acids. V was pared by 4 bases and J by 8 bases, with 17 bases between. The CDR3 DNA sequence: TGTGCCAGCAGCCTCAATGGACCCAACGGGGGCTACACCTTC. It encodes CASSLNGPNGGYTF.

V gene TRBV12-3 or TRBV12-4 combines with J gene TRBJ2-2; the D gene is possibly TRBD2 (7 bases). CDR3 length: 16 amino acids. V dropped 3 bases and J dropped 8 bases, with 19 bases sitting between them. CDR3 DNA: TGTGCCAGCAGTTTGGAGTCGGGGGGCCGGGGTGGGGAGCTGTTTTTT. This gives the protein CASSLESGGRGGELFF.

This clonotype was seen only a few times. In DNA form, the CDR3 reads TGCGGCACACGAGCAAGGACAGGCCGGAATTCACCCCTCCACTTT. Translation gives CGTRARTGRNSPLHF. The chain has TRBV20-1 and TRBJ1-6, with 7 nucleotides matching TRBD1. The CDR3 extends over 15 amino acids. The germline V gene encodes CDR1 DFQATT and CDR2 SNEGSKA (reference sequence).

The gene calls are TRBV20-1 and TRBJ1-2; D is possibly TRBD1 (6 bases). The V gene's germline CDR1 is DFQATT and CDR2 SNEGSKA (reference sequence). The CDR3 spans 15 residues. Trimming took off 0 bases at V and 3 bases at J, with 14 bases between the two ends. The CDR3 loop is CSARDQRGFDYGYTF. The CDR3 DNA follows: TGCAGTGCTAGAGATCAGAGGGGGTTTGACTATGGCTACACCTTC.

This chain links TRBV7-2 with TRBJ2-1; weak D call: TRBD2 (5 bases). Gene TRBJ2-7 matches the end of the DNA better, so the J call may be wrong. The CDR3 length is 14 residues. In germline, CDR1 is SGHTA, CDR2 FQGNSA. The CDR3 here is CASSSRTGYNEQYF. Written as DNA, the CDR3 is TGTGCCAGCAGCTCAAGAACGGGGTACAATGAGCAGTACTTC.

Concerning this clonotype itself: Relative to the germline gene, one junction end is altered; a read error may explain this. The V gene is TRBV13, the J gene TRBJ2-1; tentatively, D is TRBD1 (5 bases). CDR3 size: 13 residues. Germline CDR1 is PRHDT and CDR2 is FYEKMQ (reference sequence). CDR3 sequence: CASSIGVNGEQFF. The CDR3 nucleotides are TGTGCCAGCAGCATAGGGGTAAACGGCGAGCAGTTCTTC.

This clonotype was seen more than once but under ten times. V and J are TRBV29-1 and TRBJ2-5; D is unclear. The end of the DNA is better explained by TRBJ2-7, so the J call may be wrong. CDR3 size: 11 residues. CDR1 and CDR2 (germline): SQVTM, ANQGSEA. The CDR3 loop is CSVGKWDEQYF. As DNA, the CDR3 is TGCAGCGTTGGAAAATGGGACGAGCAGTACTTC.

The CDR3 bases are TGTGCCAGCAGCAAATTTCACGGCCAGGGGGAGTCTTCACCCCTCCACTTT. Encoded protein: CASSKFHGQGESSPLHF. The chain is built from TRBV21-1 and TRBJ1-6; the table's D call TRBD1 went unverified against the DNA. TRBV21-1 is given as a pseudogene. The CDR3 covers 17 residues.

This clonotype has at least ten counts. Here the CDR3 reads CASGGGTDTQYF. For the CDR3, the DNA is TGTGCCAGCGGGGGCGGCACAGATACGCAGTATTTT. The chain combines TRBV6-6 with TRBJ2-3; perhaps TRBD1 as D (6 bases). Germline-derived CDR1 and CDR2 are MNHNY and SVGAGI (reference sequence). Trimming took off 8 bases at V and 1 base at J, with 7 bases between the two ends. CDR3 size: 12 residues.

This clonotype was seen more than once but under ten times. The rearrangement joins TRBV12-3 or TRBV12-4 to TRBJ2-1, with D tentatively TRBD2 (6 bases). Trimming pared 1 base from V and 10 bases from J, leaving 26 bases between. CDR3 length equals 18 residues. The CDR3 nucleotides read TGTGCCAGCAGTTTAGGGGTTCTAGCGTCGGTTCATAGTCGAGAGCAGTTCTTC. It is translated as CASSLGVLASVHSREQFF.

This clonotype was counted a few times. The chain is built from TRBV12-3 or TRBV12-4 and TRBJ2-1; D remains ambiguous. Between the trimmed V and J ends, which lost 3 bases and 4 bases, there was a span of 7 bases. This CDR3 is built from 13 residues. CDR3 DNA sequence: TGTGCCAGCAGTTTCACTAATTACAATGAGCAGTTCTTC. It codes for CASSFTNYNEQFF.

Turning to this clonotype: At one of its ends the junction is not consistent with the germline gene, which may arise from a read error. This sequence joins TRBV12-3 or TRBV12-4 and TRBJ2-5; tentative D call: TRBD2 (5 bases). The CDR3 is 12 amino acids. The CDR3 nucleotides read TGTGCCGGCAGTTGGACTCGAGAGACCCAGTACTTC. Translating it yields CAGSWTRETQYF.

This clonotype occurred a few times. The chain uses TRBV20-1 and TRBJ2-3; weak D call: TRBD2 (5 bases). The CDR3 runs 15 residues. Germline V gene data show CDR1 as DFQATT and CDR2 as SNEGSKA (reference sequence). V lost 3 bases and J 4 bases, leaving 17 bases between the germline ends. As DNA, the CDR3 is TGCAGTGCTAGTCTATGGGTGAGGAGGTCAGATACGCAGTATTTT. Amino acid sequence: CSASLWVRRSDTQYF.

V usage is TRBV5-1 and J usage is TRBJ1-2; 9 nucleotides agree with TRBD1. V lost 0 bases to trimming and J lost 8 bases; unmatched junction nucleotides: 5. The CDR3 spans 14 residues. Germline CDR1 is SGHRS and CDR2 is YFSETQ. CDR3 amino acids: CASSLGTGARGYTF. As DNA, the CDR3 is TGCGCCAGCAGCTTGGGGACAGGGGCGCGGGGCTACACCTTC.

The chain uses TRBV15 and TRBJ2-3; no definite D call. Trimming stripped 1 base from V and 3 bases from J, with 5 bases between. There are 13 residues in the CDR3. Germline CDR1 LNHNV, CDR2 YYDKDF (reference sequence). Here the CDR3 DNA reads TGTGCCACCAGCAGAGCCGCGACAGATACGCAGTATTTT. Its translation: CATSRAATDTQYF.

This chain links TRBV28 with TRBJ2-7; 7 bases fit TRBD1. V trimming: 8 bases; J trimming: 1 base; junction bases outside the gene matches: 8. This CDR3 spans 14 amino acids. Germline V gene lookup returns CDR1 MDHEN and CDR2 SYDVKM. This CDR3 is CASLHPTGSYEQYF. In DNA, the CDR3 is TGTGCCAGCCTCCATCCGACAGGGTCCTACGAGCAGTACTTC.

This rearrangement joins TRBV5-1 to TRBJ2-5; no reliable D call. Trimming cost V 4 bases and J 4 bases, with 14 bases left between them. The CDR3 has 14 amino acids. Per germline, CDR1 SGHRS and CDR2 YFSETQ. The CDR3 DNA reads TGCGCCAGCAGCCCATGGGCAGTAACAGAGACCCAGTACTTC. Encoded protein: CASSPWAVTETQYF.

As concerns this clonotype: A read error is possible here, since a much larger clone lies one base away. This chain connects TRBV29-1 to TRBJ2-1; the match to TRBD2 covers 7 bases. The CDR3 sequence is 13 residues long. V trimming: 7 bases; J trimming: 6 bases; junction bases outside the gene matches: 9. CDR1 and CDR2 from the germline V gene are SQVTM and ANQGSEA. In DNA, the CDR3 is TGCAGCGCATATCTAGCGGCTAGCAATGAGCAGTTCTTC. This translates into CSAYLAASNEQFF.